The rows below give T cell receptor beta chains drawn from one sample of a study of PD-1 blockade in mismatch repair-deficient tumors. TCRdb's table, derived via immunoSEQ multiplex PCR, lists solely in-frame clones and lacks some. Among about 20,000 clones, around four fifths were seen once, and the ten largest hold about 15%. Specimen: peripheral blood, collected 2 weeks after starting pembrolizumab. These receptors all stem from an adult with mismatch repair-deficient cancer. Each CDR3 is given with its conserved first and last residue. D genes are given only for firm matches. Clone size is stated in some rows and not others, as once, few, many or a class when expanded.

clone_size j_call v_call d_call cdr3_length cdr3_aa cdr3_nt
- TRBJ2-1 TRBV5-1 TRBD2 16 CASSGRASGSPGEQFF TGCGCCAGCAGTGGGAGGGCTAGCGGGAGTCCGGGTGAGCAGTTCTTC
few TRBJ1-2 TRBV2 - 11 CASKGGKGYTF TGTGCCAGCAAGGGAGGGAAGGGCTACACCTTC
- TRBJ2-4 TRBV5-5 - 13 CASRGSAKNIQYF TGTGCCAGCAGGGGTTCGGCCAAAAACATTCAGTACTTC
- TRBJ2-2 TRBV29-1 TRBD1 13 CSGGQSNTGELFF TGCAGCGGGGGACAGTCTAACACCGGGGAGCTGTTTTTT
- TRBJ2-2 TRBV29-1 TRBD2 15 CSVVRGGPVNGELFF TGCAGCGTTGTTAGGGGAGGGCCTGTGAACGGGGAGCTGTTTTTT
- TRBJ2-1 TRBV28 - 15 CASSLGFPSYNEQFF TGTGCCAGCAGTCTTGGTTTTCCCTCCTACAATGAGCAGTTCTTC
- TRBJ2-5 TRBV6-6 - 12 CASSVFQETQYF TGTGCCAGCTCGGTGTTCCAAGAGACCCAGTACTTC
- TRBJ1-1 TRBV27 - 15 CASSFAGTQSTEAFF TGTGCCAGCAGTTTTGCAGGCACCCAGAGCACTGAAGCTTTCTTT
- TRBJ2-7 TRBV27 - 16 CASSLSIVRTFNEQYF TGTGCCAGCAGTTTATCGATTGTCCGGACATTTAACGAGCAGTACTTC
- TRBJ2-1 TRBV30 TRBD1 15 CASGDRYRSYNEQFF TGTGCCTCGGGGGACAGGTACCGCTCCTACAATGAGCAGTTCTTC
- TRBJ2-7 TRBV10-2 TRBD2 15 CASSVVAGGRYEQYF TGCGCCAGCAGTGTGGTAGCGGGGGGACGGTACGAGCAGTACTTC
- TRBJ2-1 TRBV14 - 13 CASSQDNFNEQFF TGTGCCAGCAGCCAAGATAATTTCAATGAGCAGTTCTTC
- TRBJ1-5 TRBV28 - 13 CASSHYPGGTQHF TGTGCCAGCAGTCATTACCCGGGGGGGACCCAGCATTTT
- TRBJ2-2 TRBV9 - 17 CASSDTRTSPNTGELFF TGTGCCAGCAGCGACACTCGGACGTCTCCGAACACCGGGGAGCTGTTTTTT
- TRBJ1-2 TRBV4-1 - 16 CASSQGGVRYYYGYTF TGCGCCAGCAGCCAGGGCGGTGTACGCTACTACTATGGCTACACCTTC
once TRBJ2-3 TRBV6-5 TRBD1 13 CASRGRDRDTQYF TGTGCCAGCAGGGGTCGGGACAGAGATACGCAGTATTTT
- TRBJ2-2 TRBV7-2 - 15 CASSTGRANTGELFF TGTGCCAGCAGCACCGGCAGGGCGAACACCGGGGAGCTGTTTTTT
- TRBJ2-1 TRBV29-1 TRBD2 17 CSAPGLAGGRPTNEQFF TGCAGCGCCCCGGGACTAGCGGGAGGACGGCCAACCAATGAGCAGTTCTTC
few TRBJ1-5 TRBV28 - 17 CASSFGPHGYSNQPQHF TGTGCCAGCAGTTTTGGACCGCACGGATATAGCAATCAGCCCCAGCATTTT
- TRBJ2-1 TRBV5-8 TRBD2 15 CASSLRLAGVNEQFF TGTGCCAGCAGCTTGAGACTAGCGGGAGTTAATGAGCAGTTCTTC
few TRBJ1-5 TRBV25-1 - 14 CASSGDTSNQPQHF TGTGCCAGCAGTGGAGACACTAGCAATCAGCCCCAGCATTTT
- TRBJ2-4 TRBV2 - 13 CASSGDAKNIQYF TGTGCCAGCAGTGGGGACGCCAAAAACATTCAGTACTTC
- TRBJ2-7 TRBV7-9 TRBD1 15 CASSLGTGTTYEQYF TGTGCCAGCAGCTTGGGGACAGGAACCACCTACGAGCAGTACTTC
- TRBJ1-2 TRBV4-1 - 15 CASSQSLVRDYGYTF TGCGCCAGCAGCCAGAGTTTGGTGAGGGACTATGGCTACACCTTC
- TRBJ2-7 TRBV4-2 TRBD1 14 CASSQGTGMDEQYF TGTGCCAGCAGCCAAGGGACAGGAATGGACGAGCAGTACTTC
- TRBJ1-4 TRBV19 TRBD1 17 CASSPQGAWATNEKLFF TGTGCCAGTAGTCCACAGGGGGCGTGGGCAACTAATGAAAAACTGTTTTTT
few TRBJ2-1 TRBV4-1 TRBD2 18 CASSQDRLAVTTHYEQFF TGCGCCAGCAGCCAAGATCGCCTAGCGGTAACCACCCATTATGAGCAGTTCTTC
- TRBJ1-5 TRBV6-1 - 14 CASNLEGVSQPQHF TGTGCCAGCAACTTAGAGGGGGTTAGTCAGCCCCAGCATTTT
- TRBJ2-7 TRBV9 - 14 CASSVGGRTYEQYF TGTGCCAGCAGCGTAGGCGGCCGGACCTACGAGCAGTACTTC
few TRBJ2-3 TRBV10-1 - 13 CASSPPGTDTQYF TGCGCCAGCAGTCCCCCGGGCACAGATACGCAGTATTTT
- TRBJ2-1 TRBV7-2 - 14 CASSLERLVDEQFF TGTGCCAGCAGCTTAGAGAGGCTGGTTGATGAGCAGTTCTTC
- TRBJ2-3 TRBV4-1 TRBD2 16 CASSHSSSGGTDTQYF TGCGCCAGCAGCCATTCTTCTAGCGGGGGCACAGATACGCAGTATTTT
- TRBJ2-1 TRBV5-6 TRBD1 16 CATTTYGDSLYNEQFF TGTGCCACCACCACGTATGGGGACAGCTTATACAATGAGCAGTTCTTC
- TRBJ2-1 TRBV27 - 14 CASSSTFYYNEQFF TGTGCCAGCAGTTCAACCTTCTATTACAATGAGCAGTTCTTC
- TRBJ2-3 TRBV13 - 12 CASTSVGDTQYF TGTGCCAGCACCTCGGTAGGGGATACGCAGTATTTT
- TRBJ2-4 TRBV21-1 - 12 CASRYRGRIQYF TGTGCCAGCAGGTACCGAGGTCGAATTCAGTACTTC
- TRBJ2-1 TRBV4-2 - 14 CASSQGDSAPRQFF TGTGCCAGCAGCCAAGGAGATTCAGCCCCGAGGCAGTTCTTC
- TRBJ2-1 TRBV6-6 - 15 CASSYSADSYNEQFF TGTGCCAGCAGTTACTCCGCGGATTCATACAATGAGCAGTTCTTC